These 11 T cell receptor beta chains came from one sample sequenced in a study of T cells after yellow fever vaccination. TCRdb fed the 5' RACE reads into MiXCR, producing one record per CDR3 protein. The profile covers some 350,000 distinct CDR3 sequences, with 3.5% to 4.5% appearing a single time and more than 20% taken by the ten largest. The input for sequencing was PBMCs, taken 5 days after the yellow fever booster vaccination. These TCRs come from a man younger than 30 who received the YFV17D yellow fever vaccine.

V is TRBV6-6 and J is TRBJ1-6; the match to TRBD1 covers 11 bases. Per germline, CDR1 MNHNY and CDR2 SVGAGI (reference sequence). V dropped 5 bases and J dropped 5; count of bases not matched to a gene: 5. This CDR3 contains 16 residues. In DNA, the CDR3 is TGTGCCAGCAGTCGACGGACAGGGGGCCATAATTCACCCCTCCACTTT. Its translation is CASSRRTGGHNSPLHF.

The rearrangement links TRBV4-3 to TRBJ1-2; tentatively, D is TRBD1 (5 bases). Trimming stripped 0 bases from V and 0 bases from J, with 14 bases between. Germline CDR1 reads LGHNA; CDR2 reads YSLEER. The CDR3 runs 17 residues. The CDR3 DNA reads as TGCGCCAGCAGCCAAGATACTTTCCAGGGTTCTAACTATGGCTACACCTTC. It specifies CASSQDTFQGSNYGYTF.

The chain joins TRBV12-3 or TRBV12-4 to TRBJ1-1, with unresolved D. The V gene lost 4 bases and the J gene lost 4 bases, with 13 bases spanning the gap. CDR3 length: 14 amino acids. The CDR3: CASSYPGRSTEAFF. The CDR3 DNA reads as TGTGCCAGCAGTTACCCAGGAAGGTCCACTGAAGCTTTCTTT.

In this sample, this clonotype turned up a few times. The chain recombines TRBV7-2 with TRBJ2-6, with D possibly TRBD1 on 5 matching bases. The germline V gene has CDR1 SGHTA and CDR2 FQGNSA. Trimming stripped 4 bases from V and 2 bases from J, with 9 bases between. The CDR3 sequence is 15 residues long. The CDR3, as DNA: TGTGCCAGCAGCTCCCCAGGGACTGGGGCCAACGTCCTGACTTTC. As protein: CASSSPGTGANVLTF.

The sample holds a few counts of this clonotype. The rearrangement links TRBV10-3 to TRBJ2-1, with 9 nucleotides matching TRBD2. This CDR3 is 16 amino acids long. The ends lost 4 bases at V and 4 bases at J; junction bases unmatched: 8. Germline CDR1 reads ENHRY; CDR2 reads SYGVKD. Written as DNA, the CDR3 is TGTGCCATCAGTGGGTCGACGGGACTAGCATACAATGAGCAGTTCTTC. Protein product: CAISGSTGLAYNEQFF.

This clonotype has just a few counts. The V and J genes are TRBV7-2 and TRBJ1-5, with 8 bases lining up with TRBD1. Germline CDR1 is SGHTA and CDR2 is FQGNSA. The CDR3 is 15 residues long. V lost 2 bases, J lost 6 bases, and 6 bases stayed unmatched. CDR3 sequence (DNA): TGTGCCAGCAGCTTAACAGGGGGTTTGGGTCAGCCCCAGCATTTT. Amino acids: CASSLTGGLGQPQHF.

This clonotype was counted at least ten times. The chain is built from TRBV28 and TRBJ2-5, with 11 bases aligning to TRBD2. V trimming: 4 bases; J trimming: 4 bases; junction bases outside the gene matches: 8. In germline, CDR1 is MDHEN, CDR2 SYDVKM. CDR3 length: 16 amino acids. CDR3 protein: CASSSITSGGGETQYF. The CDR3, as DNA: TGTGCCAGCAGTTCTATTACTAGCGGGGGCGGAGAGACCCAGTACTTC.

The rearrangement uses TRBV6-2 or TRBV6-3 and TRBJ1-1; D possibly corresponds to TRBD1 (6 bases). The CDR3 runs 16 residues. Deletions cut 5 bases from V and 10 bases from J, with 26 bases between. CDR1 MNHEY and CDR2 SVGEGT come from the germline V gene. CDR3 protein: CASSTGGGRGFQGAFF. CDR3 nucleotide sequence: TGTGCCAGCAGTACCGGCGGTGGCAGGGGCTTTCAGGGAGCTTTCTTT.

This clonotype was counted at least ten times. The V gene is TRBV5-1, the J gene TRBJ2-3; D gene unclear. Per germline, CDR1 SGHRS and CDR2 YFSETQ. The germline V and J ends were trimmed by 4 bases and 3 bases, with 12 bases remaining between them. This CDR3 has 14 residues. CDR3 sequence reads: CASSPMVGTDTQYF. The CDR3 DNA reads as TGCGCCAGCAGCCCCATGGTGGGTACAGATACGCAGTATTTT.

There are many counts of this clonotype. The V gene is TRBV18, the J gene TRBJ1-1; D may be TRBD1 (5 bases). The CDR3 sequence is 14 residues long. V was pared by 2 bases and J by 4 bases, with 11 bases between. Germline CDR1 KGHSH, CDR2 LQKENI. The CDR3 DNA follows: TGTGCCAGCTCACCAGACCTGGGGGGCACTGAAGCTTTCTTT. Amino acids: CASSPDLGGTEAFF. The whole variable domain, filled in from reference TRBV18 and TRBJ1-1, reads NAGVMQNPRHLVRRRGQEARLRCSPMKGHSHVYWYRQLPEEGLKFMVYLQKENIIDESGMPKERFSAEFPKEGPSILRIQQVVRGDSAAYFCASSPDLGGTEAFFGQGTRLTVV.

A few counts support this clonotype. The J gene is TRBJ2-5, the V gene TRBV24-1, with 9 bases fitting TRBD1. V lost 11 bases and J lost 9; bases outside the gene matches: 15. Germline CDR1 and CDR2: KGHDR and SFDVKD. This CDR3 has 14 residues. The CDR3: CASSSGTGRTPQYF. The DNA for the CDR3 is TGTGCCAGTTCATCCGGGACAGGGAGGACCCCCCAGTACTTC.